A selection of T cell receptor beta chains follows, all from one sample in a study of shared clonotypes between healthy human individuals. TCRdb's table, derived via immunoSEQ multiplex PCR, lists solely in-frame clones and lacks some. The sample has over a million clones; less than 99% are singletons. Sequenced material: naive CD4+ T cells sorted from blood. All receptors come from a man in his thirties or forties in good health. CDR3s include the opening cysteine and the closing phenylalanine or tryptophan. The D gene is left open where the match is weak. Clone size is shown for a subset of rows, as once, few, many or a class of expanded clone.

abundance	d_gene	v_gene	j_gene	CDR3aa	CDR3nt
.	.	TRBV7-9	TRBJ2-7	CASSQRELAYEQYF	TGTGCCAGCAGCCAACGGGAGCTCGCCTACGAGCAGTACTTC
.	TRBD2	TRBV7-2	TRBJ2-7	CASSLDGGRASYEQYF	TGTGCCAGCAGCTTAGACGGCGGGAGGGCCTCCTACGAGCAGTACTTC
.	.	TRBV29-1	TRBJ2-7	CSSRDSYSYEQYF	TGCAGCAGCCGGGACTCCTACTCCTACGAGCAGTACTTC
.	TRBD2	TRBV9	TRBJ2-2	CASSLTSGRGAGELFF	TGTGCCAGCAGCCTTACTAGCGGGAGAGGGGCCGGGGAGCTGTTTTTT
.	TRBD2	TRBV6-6	TRBJ2-5	CASSYTVRERGETQYF	TGTGCCAGCAGTTACACCGTGCGTGAGCGGGGAGAGACCCAGTACTTC
.	TRBD1	TRBV5-6	TRBJ1-2	CASSLAPDRGGGYTF	TGTGCCAGCAGCTTGGCACCGGACAGGGGTGGCGGCTACACCTTC
once	.	TRBV18	TRBJ2-7	CASSPVAASYEQYF	TGTGCCAGCTCACCGGTAGCGGCCTCCTACGAGCAGTACTTC
.	.	TRBV5-6	TRBJ2-1	CASSSRQAFGDEQFF	TGTGCCAGCAGCTCCAGACAGGCGTTTGGCGATGAGCAGTTCTTC
.	.	TRBV25-1	TRBJ2-7	CASSEPRQGRYEQYF	TGTGCCAGCAGTGAACCCCGGCAGGGGAGGTACGAGCAGTACTTC
.	.	TRBV2	TRBJ2-7	CSIQVQSSEQYF	TGCTCGATCCAAGTACAGTCCTCGGAGCAGTACTTC
.	.	TRBV9	TRBJ1-2	CASSVRLFEEGGYTF	TGTGCCAGCAGCGTGAGATTATTCGAAGAAGGAGGCTACACCTTC
.	TRBD1	TRBV5-1	TRBJ2-6	CASSNRQGTGANVLTF	TGCGCCAGCAGTAACCGACAGGGAACTGGGGCCAACGTCCTGACTTTC
.	.	TRBV7-3	TRBJ2-3	CASSRSVDIDTQYF	TGTGCCAGCAGCCGATCAGTGGACATAGATACGCAGTATTTT
.	.	TRBV6-1	TRBJ1-3	CASSEGLGRVSGNTIYF	TGTGCCAGCAGTGAAGGATTGGGCAGAGTCTCTGGAAACACCATATATTTT
.	TRBD2	TRBV5-4	TRBJ2-2	CASSLREGPGELFF	TGTGCCAGCAGCTTACGGGAGGGTCCCGGGGAGCTGTTTTTT
.	.	TRBV14	TRBJ2-3	CASSHYNTQYF	TGTGCCAGCAGCCATTATAATACGCAGTATTTT
.	.	TRBV19	TRBJ1-2	CASTQTWDGYTF	TGTGCCAGTACCCAAACCTGGGATGGCTACACCTTC
.	TRBD2	TRBV7-3	TRBJ2-1	CASSWLAGVNEQFF	TGTGCCAGCAGCTGGCTAGCGGGAGTCAATGAGCAGTTCTTC
.	TRBD1	TRBV7-2	TRBJ1-5	CASSPGQGQGPQHF	TGTGCCAGCAGCCCCGGACAGGGGCAAGGGCCCCAGCATTTT
.	.	TRBV7-2	TRBJ2-7	CASSFPGGREQYF	TGTGCCAGCAGCTTCCCAGGGGGGAGGGAGCAGTACTTC
.	.	TRBV10-3	TRBJ2-3	CAISEGAGSDTQYF	TGTGCCATCAGTGAGGGGGCAGGGTCAGATACGCAGTATTTT
.	.	TRBV25-1	TRBJ1-1	CASSELGGKSEAFF	TGTGCCAGCAGTGAATTAGGGGGAAAATCTGAAGCTTTCTTT
.	.	TRBV20-1	TRBJ1-1	CSAKEAGAAFF	TGCAGTGCTAAGGAGGCAGGGGCGGCTTTCTTT
.	.	TRBV4-1	TRBJ1-3	CASSLTETAFSGNTIYF	TGCGCCAGCAGCCTAACTGAGACAGCGTTCTCTGGAAACACCATATATTTT
.	TRBD2	TRBV13	TRBJ2-3	CASSPGLGADTQYF	TGTGCCAGCAGCCCGGGACTAGGGGCAGATACGCAGTATTTT
.	.	TRBV7-2	TRBJ1-4	CASSLQGTLFF	TGTGCCAGCAGCTTACAGGGGACTTTGTTTTTT
.	TRBD2	TRBV18	TRBJ2-5	CASSQTSGGEEETQYF	TGTGCCAGCTCACAGACTAGCGGGGGAGAGGAGGAGACCCAGTACTTC
.	.	TRBV20-1	TRBJ2-7	CAGFDTYEQYF	TGTGCAGGGTTCGATACCTACGAGCAGTACTTC
once	.	TRBV5-4	TRBJ2-7	CASSPHDSLLYEQYF	TGTGCCAGCAGCCCACACGACAGCCTCCTCTACGAGCAGTACTTC
.	.	TRBV10-2	TRBJ1-1	CASSEGDRRWEAFF	TGCGCCAGCAGTGAAGGTGACAGGAGATGGGAAGCTTTCTTT
once	TRBD2	TRBV13	TRBJ2-1	CASSSTARGLAGGMSYNEQFF	TGTGCCAGCAGCTCCACAGCCAGGGGACTAGCGGGAGGGATGTCCTACAATGAGCAGTTCTTC
.	.	TRBV18	TRBJ1-4	CASSPQAATVINEKLFF	TGTGCCAGCTCACCACAGGCAGCGACAGTGATTAATGAAAAACTGTTTTTT
.	.	TRBV29-1	TRBJ2-3	CSGTQGGTSTDTQYF	TGCAGCGGCACCCAGGGGGGAACTAGCACAGATACGCAGTATTTT
.	.	TRBV6-1	TRBJ2-1	CAGGLEGRGFGQFF	TGTGCCGGCGGGTTGGAGGGAAGGGGTTTCGGGCAGTTCTTC
.	.	TRBV6-6	TRBJ2-5	CASSLRALETQYF	TGTGCCAGCAGTCTCAGGGCGCTGGAGACCCAGTACTTC
.	.	TRBV28	TRBJ1-5	CASSPFRDSNQPQHF	TGTGCCAGCAGTCCTTTCCGGGATAGCAATCAGCCCCAGCATTTT
.	.	TRBV6-1	TRBJ1-5	CASSDWGNQPQHF	TGTGCCAGCAGTGATTGGGGTAATCAGCCCCAGCATTTT